This TCR beta chain was captured in a study of T cell responses to AZD1222 COVID-19 vaccine. For this clone: What it recognizes is unknown.

Germline values: CDR1 MNHNY, CDR2 SVGAGI (reference sequence). V dropped 0 bases and J dropped 6; count of bases not matched to a gene: 1. This CDR3 is built from 15 residues. Assay: immunoSEQ multiplex PCR; the TCRdb copy retains only in-frame clones and omits some. The table lists 90,000 to 150,000 clones, 75% to 95% of them singletons. Study-wide results and caveats: Just a handful of AZD1222 recipients tested seropositive at baseline. Samples come after the peak T cell response, not at day 14. The reported proportion of spike-specific TCRs targeting unmutated variant regions was nearly half. Donors were mostly white British, more females; clonal diversity possibly underestimated.

The TCR sequence derives from an adult who received the MenACWY meningococcal vaccine as a control. The source was peripheral blood, collected 28 days after the second dose of the MenACWY control vaccine. V and J are TRBV6-6 and TRBJ2-1; 11 bases are a match to TRBD2. The CDR3: CASSYSSGRVNEQFF. CDR3 bases: TGTGCCAGCAGTTACTCTAGCGGGAGGGTCAATGAGCAGTTCTTC.